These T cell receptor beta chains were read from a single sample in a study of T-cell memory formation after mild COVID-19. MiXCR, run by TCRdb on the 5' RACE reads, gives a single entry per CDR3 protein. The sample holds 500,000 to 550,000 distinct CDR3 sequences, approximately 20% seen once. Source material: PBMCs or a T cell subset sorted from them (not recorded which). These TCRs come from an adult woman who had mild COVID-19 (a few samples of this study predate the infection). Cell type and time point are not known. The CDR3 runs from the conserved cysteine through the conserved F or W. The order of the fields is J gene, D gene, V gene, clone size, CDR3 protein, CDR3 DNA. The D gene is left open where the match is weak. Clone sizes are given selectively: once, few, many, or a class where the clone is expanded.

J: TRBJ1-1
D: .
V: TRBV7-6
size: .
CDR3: CASSLSPGTEAFF
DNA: TGTGCCAGCAGCTTGTCCCCAGGGACTGAAGCTTTCTTT

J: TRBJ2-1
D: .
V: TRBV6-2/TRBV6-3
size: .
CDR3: CASSGVGTVNEQFF
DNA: TGTGCCAGCAGTGGAGTCGGGACCGTCAATGAGCAGTTCTTC

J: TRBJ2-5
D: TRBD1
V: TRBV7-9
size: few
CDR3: CASSLLQGYSETQYF
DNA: TGTGCCAGCAGCTTATTACAGGGGTACTCCGAGACCCAGTACTTC

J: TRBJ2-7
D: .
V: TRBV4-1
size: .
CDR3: CASSQALGQSYEQYF
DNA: TGCGCCAGCAGCCAAGCCCTCGGACAGTCCTACGAGCAGTACTTC

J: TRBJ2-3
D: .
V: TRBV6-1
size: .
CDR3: CASVSGDPSVTQYF
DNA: TGTGCCAGCGTATCGGGGGACCCATCTGTAACGCAGTATTTT

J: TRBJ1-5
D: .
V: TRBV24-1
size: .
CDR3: CATSGDPKGGKTQPQHF
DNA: TGTGCCACCAGTGGGGACCCTAAGGGGGGCAAGACTCAGCCCCAGCATTTT

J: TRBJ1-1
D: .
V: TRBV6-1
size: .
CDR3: CASSEGWRAEAFF
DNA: TGTGCCAGCAGTGAGGGATGGAGGGCTGAAGCTTTCTTT

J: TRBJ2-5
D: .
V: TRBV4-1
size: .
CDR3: CASSPNEKTGPKGETQYF
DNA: TGCGCCAGCAGCCCGAACGAAAAAACCGGGCCAAAAGGAGAGACCCAGTACTTC

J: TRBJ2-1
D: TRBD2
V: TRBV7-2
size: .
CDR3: CASGSWTSGSYNEQFF
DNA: TGTGCCAGCGGGTCCTGGACTAGCGGCTCCTACAATGAGCAGTTCTTC

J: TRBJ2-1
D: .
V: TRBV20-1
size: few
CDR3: CSARDPTGSYNEQFF
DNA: TGCAGTGCTAGAGACCCGACGGGCTCCTACAATGAGCAGTTCTTC

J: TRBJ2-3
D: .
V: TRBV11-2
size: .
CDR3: CASSLGWAENRPITTDTQYF
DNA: TGTGCCAGCAGCTTAGGGTGGGCGGAGAACAGGCCAATCACCACAGATACGCAGTATTTT

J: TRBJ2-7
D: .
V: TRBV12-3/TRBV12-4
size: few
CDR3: CASSYRVALYEQYF
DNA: TGTGCCAGCAGTTACAGGGTCGCCCTCTACGAGCAGTACTTC

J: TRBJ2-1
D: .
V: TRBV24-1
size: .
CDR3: CATQRGSYNEQFF
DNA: TGTGCCACCCAACGGGGTTCCTACAATGAGCAGTTCTTC

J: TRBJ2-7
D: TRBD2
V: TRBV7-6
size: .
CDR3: CASSPTSGRWNEQYF
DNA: TGTGCCAGCAGCCCGACTAGCGGGAGGTGGAACGAGCAGTACTTC

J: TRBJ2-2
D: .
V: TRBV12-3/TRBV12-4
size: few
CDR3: CASSPGTRSVDGELFF
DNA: TGTGCCAGCAGCCCCGGGACCCGGTCGGTAGACGGGGAGCTGTTTTTT

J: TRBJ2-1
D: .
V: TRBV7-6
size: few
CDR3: CASSLGRGNDYNEQFF
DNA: TGTGCCAGCAGCCTGGGTCGGGGGAACGACTACAATGAGCAGTTCTTC

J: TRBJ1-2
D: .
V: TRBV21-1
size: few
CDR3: CATMRQTPPYGYTF
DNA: TGTGCCACCATGAGACAGACTCCCCCCTATGGCTACACCTTC

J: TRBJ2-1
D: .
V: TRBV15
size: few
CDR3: CATSSIRRSSYNEQFF
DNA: TGTGCCACCAGCAGCATCCGCAGGAGCTCCTACAATGAGCAGTTCTTC

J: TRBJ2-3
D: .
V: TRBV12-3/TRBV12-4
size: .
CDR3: CASSSHDRRDTQYF
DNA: TGTGCCAGCAGTTCCCATGACCGCAGAGATACGCAGTATTTT

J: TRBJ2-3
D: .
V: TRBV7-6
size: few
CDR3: CASSRATNRPSDTQYF
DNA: TGTGCCAGCAGTCGGGCCACGAACAGGCCTTCGGATACGCAGTATTTT

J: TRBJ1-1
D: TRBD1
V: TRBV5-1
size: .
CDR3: CASSFGPTGTGDTEAFF
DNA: TGCGCCAGCAGCTTTGGGCCAACCGGGACAGGGGACACTGAAGCTTTCTTT

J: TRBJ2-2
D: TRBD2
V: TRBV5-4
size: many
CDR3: CASSPGGFRTGELFF
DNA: TGTGCCAGCAGCCCCGGGGGGTTTAGGACCGGGGAGCTGTTTTTT